This T cell receptor (beta chain) originates from a study of cytomegalovirus exposure and HLA in healthy donors. General study findings and limits: Among TCR beta chains, those listed as cytomegalovirus-associated numbered 164.

The sample holds a few counts of this clone. Its antigen is still unknown. V was cut by 4 bases and J by 7 bases, with 21 bases left in between. Germline CDR1 SGHKS, CDR2 YYEKEE (reference sequence). This CDR3 comprises 16 residues. Primers for the PCR totalled 60 Vbeta and 13 Jbeta. Clones were sequenced by immunoSEQ multiplex PCR, and TCRdb holds only the in-frame ones, with some missing. The table records just over 150,000 clones, around 84% of them present only once. The specimen sequenced was PBMCs. This clonotype originated in a man aged 45 to 65 in good health and CMV-seropositive. The chain combines TRBV5-5 with TRBJ2-1; a possible D gene is TRBD2 (6 bases). For the CDR3, the DNA is TGTGCCAGCAGCGGCAGCCGGGACGGAGGAGGGAATGAGCAGTTCTTC. It codes for CASSGSRDGGGNEQFF.